The text below deals with one T cell receptor beta chain. Its antigen remains unknown. The V gene's germline CDR1 is SGDLS and CDR2 YYNGEE. The CDR3 covers 16 residues. Trimming stripped 4 bases from V and 1 base from J, with 17 bases between. Using immunoSEQ multiplex PCR, the repertoire was profiled, and TCRdb retains in-frame clones only, with some absent. Of some 120,000 clones listed, roughly 91% are singletons. These data are taken from a study of T cell responses to AZD1222 COVID-19 vaccine. Notes on the study in general: Baseline serology detected seropositivity in only 5 to 7 AZD1222 recipients. Spike-specific TCR repertoires showed rising breadth and depth after two AZD1222 doses. Along spike, vaccine-associated CD4 TCRs were found throughout, with dominance at 160-218 and 743-854. Researchers took repertoire samples only after the peak T cell response had come.

The receptor's source is an adult in good health. Sequencing used peripheral blood, obtained on day 0 of AZD1222 vaccination. This chain links TRBV9 with TRBJ2-5, with TRBD2 as a possible D gene (6 bases). Written as DNA, the CDR3 is TGTGCCAGCAGCTTTAGCGGCCGAGGGACCCAAGAGACCCAGTACTTC. Translated: CASSFSGRGTQETQYF.